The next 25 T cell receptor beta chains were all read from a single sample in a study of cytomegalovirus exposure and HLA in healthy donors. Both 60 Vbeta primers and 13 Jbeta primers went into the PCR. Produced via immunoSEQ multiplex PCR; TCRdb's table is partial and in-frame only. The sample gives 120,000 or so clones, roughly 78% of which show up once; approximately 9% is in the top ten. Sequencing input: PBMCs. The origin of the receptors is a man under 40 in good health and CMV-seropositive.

The CDR3 is CASSRTLGGTEAFF. Here the CDR3 DNA reads TGTGCCAGCAGCCGAACCTTGGGGGGCACTGAAGCTTTCTTT. The chain carries TRBV7-9 and TRBJ1-1; tentatively, D is TRBD1 (5 bases). The CDR3 is 14 residues long. V lost 5 bases, J lost 4 bases, and 14 bases lay in between. CDR1 is SEHNR, CDR2 FQNEAQ, per germline (reference sequence).

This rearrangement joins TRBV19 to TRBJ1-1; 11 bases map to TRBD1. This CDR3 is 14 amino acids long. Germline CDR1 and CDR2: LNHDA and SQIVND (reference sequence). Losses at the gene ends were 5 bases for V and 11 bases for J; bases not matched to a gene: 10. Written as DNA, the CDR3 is TGTGCCAGTAGTTCTCGCCGGGACAGGGGGGCGGCTTTCTTT. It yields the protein CASSSRRDRGAAFF.

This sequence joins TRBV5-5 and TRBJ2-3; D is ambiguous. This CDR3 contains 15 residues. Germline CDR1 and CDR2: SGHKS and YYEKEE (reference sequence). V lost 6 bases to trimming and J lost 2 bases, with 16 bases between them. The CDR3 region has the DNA TGTGCCAGCATCCCCTCAACGAGCCTCACAGATACGCAGTATTTT. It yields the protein CASIPSTSLTDTQYF.

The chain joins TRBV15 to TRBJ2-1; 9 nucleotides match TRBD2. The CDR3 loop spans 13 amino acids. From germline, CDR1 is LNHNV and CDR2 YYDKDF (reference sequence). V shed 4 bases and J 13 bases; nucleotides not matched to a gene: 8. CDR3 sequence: CATSKGVAGDQFF. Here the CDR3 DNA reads TGTGCCACCAGCAAAGGGGTAGCGGGGGACCAGTTCTTC.

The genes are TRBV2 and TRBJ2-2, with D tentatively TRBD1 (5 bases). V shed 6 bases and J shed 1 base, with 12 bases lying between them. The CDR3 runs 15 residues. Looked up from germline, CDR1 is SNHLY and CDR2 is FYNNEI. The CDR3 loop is CASRVSTGNTGELFF. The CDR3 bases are TGTGCCAGCAGGGTCTCTACAGGGAACACCGGGGAGCTGTTTTTT.

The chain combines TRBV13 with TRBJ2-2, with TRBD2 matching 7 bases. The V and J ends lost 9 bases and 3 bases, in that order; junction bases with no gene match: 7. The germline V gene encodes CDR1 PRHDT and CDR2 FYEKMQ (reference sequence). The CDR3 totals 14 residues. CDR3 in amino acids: CASMIAGYTGELFF. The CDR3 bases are TGTGCCAGTATGATAGCGGGCTACACCGGGGAGCTGTTTTTT.

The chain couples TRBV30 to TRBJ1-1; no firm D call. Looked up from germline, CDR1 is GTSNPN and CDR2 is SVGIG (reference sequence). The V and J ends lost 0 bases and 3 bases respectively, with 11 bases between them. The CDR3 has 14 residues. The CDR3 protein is CAWSVVPLHTEAFF. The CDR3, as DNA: TGTGCCTGGAGTGTAGTCCCACTACACACTGAAGCTTTCTTT.

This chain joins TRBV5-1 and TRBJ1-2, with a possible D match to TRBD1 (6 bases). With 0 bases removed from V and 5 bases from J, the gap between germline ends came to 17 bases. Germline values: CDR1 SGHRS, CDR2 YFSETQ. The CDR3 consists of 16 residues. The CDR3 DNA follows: TGCGCCAGCAGCTTGGGCTATCTACAGGGCCCGTATGGCTACACCTTC. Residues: CASSLGYLQGPYGYTF.

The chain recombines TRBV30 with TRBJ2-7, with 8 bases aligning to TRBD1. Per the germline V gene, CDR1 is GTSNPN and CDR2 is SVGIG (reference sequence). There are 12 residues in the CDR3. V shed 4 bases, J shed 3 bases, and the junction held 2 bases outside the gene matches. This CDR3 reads CAWTTGGYEQYF. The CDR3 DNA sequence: TGTGCCTGGACAACAGGGGGCTACGAGCAGTACTTC.

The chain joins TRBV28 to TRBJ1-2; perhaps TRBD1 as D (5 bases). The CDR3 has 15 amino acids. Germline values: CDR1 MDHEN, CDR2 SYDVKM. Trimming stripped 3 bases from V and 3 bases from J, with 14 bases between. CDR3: CASSFFPKGDYGYTF. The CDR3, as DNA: TGTGCCAGCAGTTTTTTCCCAAAAGGGGACTATGGCTACACCTTC.

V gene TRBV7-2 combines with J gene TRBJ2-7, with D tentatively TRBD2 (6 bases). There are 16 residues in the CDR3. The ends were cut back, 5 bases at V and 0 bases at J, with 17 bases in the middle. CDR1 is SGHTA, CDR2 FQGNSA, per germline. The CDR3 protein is CASSHPREKYSYEQYF. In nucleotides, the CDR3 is TGTGCCAGCAGCCATCCGCGGGAAAAATACTCCTACGAGCAGTACTTC. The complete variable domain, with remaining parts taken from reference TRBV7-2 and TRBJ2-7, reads GAGVSQSPSNKVTEKGKDVELRCDPISGHTALYWYRQSLGQGLEFLIYFQGNSAPDKSGLPSDRFSAERTGGSVSTLTIQRTQQEDSAVYLCASSHPREKYSYEQYFGPGTRLTVT.

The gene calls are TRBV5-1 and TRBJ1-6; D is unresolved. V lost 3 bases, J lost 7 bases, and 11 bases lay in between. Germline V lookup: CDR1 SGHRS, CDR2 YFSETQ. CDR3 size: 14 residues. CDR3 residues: CASSSRSPNSPLHF. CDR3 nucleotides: TGCGCCAGCAGCTCCAGGTCCCCAAATTCACCCCTCCACTTT.

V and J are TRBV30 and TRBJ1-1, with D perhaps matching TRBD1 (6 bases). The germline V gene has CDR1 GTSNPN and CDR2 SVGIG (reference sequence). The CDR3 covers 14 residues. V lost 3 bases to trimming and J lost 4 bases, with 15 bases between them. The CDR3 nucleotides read TGTGCCTGGAGCACAGGGTCCTACGGCACTGAAGCTTTCTTT. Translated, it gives CAWSTGSYGTEAFF. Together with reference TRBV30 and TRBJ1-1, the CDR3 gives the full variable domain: SQTIHQWPATLVQPVGSPLSLECTVEGTSNPNLYWYRQAAGRGLQLLFYSVGIGQISSEVPQNLSASRPQDRQFILSSKKLLLSDSGFYLCAWSTGSYGTEAFFGQGTRLTVV.

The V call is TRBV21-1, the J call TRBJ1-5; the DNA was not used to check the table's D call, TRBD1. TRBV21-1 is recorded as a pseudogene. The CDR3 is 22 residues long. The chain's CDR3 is CASSKALTLPGQSHMGNQPQHF. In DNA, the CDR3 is TGTGCCAGCAGCAAAGCCCTTACTCTACCGGGACAGAGCCATATGGGCAATCAGCCCCAGCATTTT.

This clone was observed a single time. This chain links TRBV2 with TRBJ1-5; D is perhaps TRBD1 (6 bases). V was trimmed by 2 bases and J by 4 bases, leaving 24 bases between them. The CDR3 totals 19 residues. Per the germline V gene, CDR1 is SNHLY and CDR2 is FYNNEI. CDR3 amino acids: CASSEMGRGLNGRNQPQHF. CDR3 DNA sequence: TGTGCCAGCAGTGAAATGGGCAGGGGATTAAATGGTCGGAATCAGCCCCAGCATTTT.

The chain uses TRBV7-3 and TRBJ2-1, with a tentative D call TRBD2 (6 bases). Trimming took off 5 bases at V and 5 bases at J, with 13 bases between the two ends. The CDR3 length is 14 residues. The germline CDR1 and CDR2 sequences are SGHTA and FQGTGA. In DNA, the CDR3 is TGTGCCAGCAGCCCTGATGCGGGGCACAATGAGCAGTTCTTC. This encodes CASSPDAGHNEQFF.

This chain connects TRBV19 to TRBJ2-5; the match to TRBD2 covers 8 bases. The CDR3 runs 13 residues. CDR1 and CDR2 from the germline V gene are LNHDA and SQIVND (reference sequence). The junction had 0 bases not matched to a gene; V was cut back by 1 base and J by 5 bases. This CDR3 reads CASSIAGGETQYF. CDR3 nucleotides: TGTGCCAGTAGTATAGCGGGGGGGGAGACCCAGTACTTC.

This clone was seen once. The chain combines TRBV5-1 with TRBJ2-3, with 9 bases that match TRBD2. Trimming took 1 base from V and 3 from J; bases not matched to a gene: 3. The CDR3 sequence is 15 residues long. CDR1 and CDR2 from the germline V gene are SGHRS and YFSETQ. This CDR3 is CASSLTRGGTDTQYF. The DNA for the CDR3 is TGCGCCAGCAGCTTGACGCGGGGGGGGACAGATACGCAGTATTTT. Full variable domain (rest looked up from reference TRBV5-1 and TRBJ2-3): KAGVTQTPRYLIKTRGQQVTLSCSPISGHRSVSWYQQTPGQGLQFLFEYFSETQRNKGNFPGRFSGRQFSNSRSEMNVSTLELGDSALYLCASSLTRGGTDTQYFGPGTRLTVL.

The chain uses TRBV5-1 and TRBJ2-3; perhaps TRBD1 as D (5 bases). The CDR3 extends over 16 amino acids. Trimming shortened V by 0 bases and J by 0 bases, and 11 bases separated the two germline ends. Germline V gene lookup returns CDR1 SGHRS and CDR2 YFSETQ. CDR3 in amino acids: CASSLEGRASTDTQYF. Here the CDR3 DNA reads TGCGCCAGCAGCTTGGAGGGCAGGGCTAGCACAGATACGCAGTATTTT.

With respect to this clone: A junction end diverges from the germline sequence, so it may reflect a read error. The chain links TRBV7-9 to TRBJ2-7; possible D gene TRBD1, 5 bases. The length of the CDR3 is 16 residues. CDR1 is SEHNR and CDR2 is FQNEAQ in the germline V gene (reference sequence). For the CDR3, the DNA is TGTTCCAGCAGCTTATTAGTGTCAGGGAATGTGCGGGAGCAGTACTTC. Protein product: CSSSLLVSGNVREQYF.

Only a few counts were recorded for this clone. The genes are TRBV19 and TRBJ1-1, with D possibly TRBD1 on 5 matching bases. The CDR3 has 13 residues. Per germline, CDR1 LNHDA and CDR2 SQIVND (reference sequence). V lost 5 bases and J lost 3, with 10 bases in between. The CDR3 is CASSAGAYTEAFF. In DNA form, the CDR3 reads TGTGCCAGTAGTGCTGGGGCGTACACTGAAGCTTTCTTT.

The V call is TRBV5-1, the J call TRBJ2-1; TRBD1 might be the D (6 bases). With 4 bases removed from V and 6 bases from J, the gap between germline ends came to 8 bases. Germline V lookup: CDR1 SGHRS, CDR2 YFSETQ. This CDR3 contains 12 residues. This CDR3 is CASSTQGNEQFF. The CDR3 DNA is TGCGCCAGCAGCACACAGGGCAATGAGCAGTTCTTC.

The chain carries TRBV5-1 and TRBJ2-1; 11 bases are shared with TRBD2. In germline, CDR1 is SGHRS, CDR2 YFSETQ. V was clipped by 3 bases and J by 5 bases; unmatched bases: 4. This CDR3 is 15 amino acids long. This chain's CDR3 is CASSYTSGGHNEQFF. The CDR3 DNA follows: TGCGCCAGCAGCTACACTAGCGGGGGACACAATGAGCAGTTCTTC.

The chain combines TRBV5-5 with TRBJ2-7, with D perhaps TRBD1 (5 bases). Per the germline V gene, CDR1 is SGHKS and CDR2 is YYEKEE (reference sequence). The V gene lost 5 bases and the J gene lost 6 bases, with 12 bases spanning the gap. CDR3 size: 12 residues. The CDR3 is CASRPGMGEQYF. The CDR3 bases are TGTGCCAGCAGACCAGGGATGGGCGAGCAGTACTTC.

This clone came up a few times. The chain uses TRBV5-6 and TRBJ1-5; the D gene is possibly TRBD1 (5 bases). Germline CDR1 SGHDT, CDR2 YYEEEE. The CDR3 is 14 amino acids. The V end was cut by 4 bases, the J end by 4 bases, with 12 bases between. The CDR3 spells CASSKGLRNQPQHF. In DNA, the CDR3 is TGTGCCAGCAGCAAGGGACTCAGAAATCAGCCCCAGCATTTT.